This note documents a single T cell receptor (beta chain) sequence. Its matching antigen is unknown. Libraries were prepared by immunoSEQ multiplex PCR; TCRdb keeps only in-frame clonotypes and omits some of them. This sample carries fewer than 2.5 million clones, approximately 93% of them seen once, and the ten largest clones take around 0.4%. This record belongs to a study of shared clonotypes between healthy human individuals. About the research overall: CD4 naive and CD4 memory each took three plates per donor, while CD8 naive took two and CD8 memory one. Whole-study results and caveats: When compared with the clonotypes that were shared by all four sorted-subset donors, the non-shared clonotypes turned out to have lower generation probabilities. Richness estimates generally favored naive over memory subsets.

It was into CD45RA+ naive and CD45RA-negative memory subsets that the CD4+ cells were split. The TCR comes from a man aged 18-30 years in good health. Some clones in this sample may be carry-over from other donors' samples. The specimen was naive CD4+ T cells from PBMCs. Subset reported: CD45RA+ positively selected.

The chain's CDR3 is CASTLWTSGFYEQYF. CDR3 in DNA: TGTGCCAGCACCCTTTGGACTAGCGGGTTTTACGAGCAGTACTTC. The gene calls are TRBV7-9 and TRBJ2-7, with TRBD2 identical over 11 bases. This CDR3 has 15 amino acids. Germline V gene lookup returns CDR1 SEHNR and CDR2 FQNEAQ (reference sequence). The V and J ends lost 7 bases and 4 bases, in that order; junction bases with no gene match: 9.